This T cell receptor beta chain was sequenced for a study of tissue T cells after allogeneic stem cell transplantation. Using immunoSEQ multiplex PCR, the repertoire was profiled, and TCRdb retains in-frame clones only, with some absent. This sample carries several thousand clones, roughly 40% of them seen once, and the ten largest clones take 24%. Regarding this clone: What it recognizes is unknown. Genes here carry mouse names. The read ends 1 residue shy of where the CDR3 ends; the end is completed using the germline J gene.

This sample's time point: mouse harvest day 14 after allogeneic transplant. Tail vein injection delivered 10^7 T-cell-depleted bone marrow cells and 10^6 splenic CD5+ T cells. B6 (H2b) cells into BALB/c (H2d) mice; tissues taken at day 7 or 14. Study findings and constraints: Few T cell clones were shared across patients, but motif clusters showed tissue-specific shared signatures. Tissue-detected TCR repertoire was only partly captured by blood and spleen T cells.

V lost 0 bases, J lost 0 bases, and 8 bases stayed unmatched. Per germline, CDR1 NSHNY and CDR2 SYGAGN. This CDR3 comprises 18 residues. This sequence joins TRBV13-1 and TRBJ2-5, with 9 nucleotides matching TRBD1. Sequenced sample: gut tissue. This sequence was found in a female BALB/c mouse given C57BL/6 T cells with graft-versus-host disease after an allogeneic hematopoietic cell transplant. The CDR3 protein is CASSDASDRGPNQDTQYF. The sequenced part of the CDR3 DNA is TGTGCCAGCAGTGATGCATCGGACAGGGGTCCGAACCAAGACACCCAGTAC.